This T cell receptor beta chain was identified in a study of blood T cell repertoires in COVID-19. The table came from immunoSEQ multiplex PCR; TCRdb's copy has only in-frame clones and leaves some out. The sample lists around 200,000 clones, 75% to 90% seen once, with roughly 6.6% in the top ten. The source material was peripheral blood. The TCR was taken from a middle-aged woman with acute or convalescent COVID-19.

The CDR3 DNA reads as TGTGCCAGCAGCTTTGGACAGGGACTGTTTTTT. It yields the protein CASSFGQGLFF. This chain uses TRBV3-1 (or the pseudogene TRBV3-2) with TRBJ2-2; 8 bases map to TRBD1. The germline V gene has CDR1 LGHDT and CDR2 YNNKEL (reference sequence). J was trimmed by 14 bases and V by 5 bases; bases with no gene match: 4. CDR3 length: 11 amino acids.